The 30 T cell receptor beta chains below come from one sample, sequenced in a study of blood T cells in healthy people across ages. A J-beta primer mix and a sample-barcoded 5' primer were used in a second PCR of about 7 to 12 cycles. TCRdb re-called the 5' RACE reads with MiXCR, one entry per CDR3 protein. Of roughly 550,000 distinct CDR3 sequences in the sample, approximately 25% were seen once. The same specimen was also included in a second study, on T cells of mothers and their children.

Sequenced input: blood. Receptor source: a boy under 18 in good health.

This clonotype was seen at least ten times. CDR3 nucleotides: TGCAGTGCGGGGGGGACCCAGTACTTC. It yields the protein CSAGGTQYF. The chain combines TRBV20-1 with TRBJ2-5; tentatively, D is TRBD2 (6 bases). The germline CDR1 and CDR2 sequences are DFQATT and SNEGSKA (reference sequence). This CDR3 has 9 residues. V was trimmed by 6 bases and J by 7 bases, leaving 6 bases between them.

As DNA, the CDR3 is TGTGCCAGCAGTTTAGGTTATGGACAGGGCTCCTACGAGCAGTACTTC. This translates into CASSLGYGQGSYEQYF. This chain connects TRBV12-3 or TRBV12-4 to TRBJ2-5, with 8 bases that match TRBD1. The end of the DNA is better explained by TRBJ2-7, so the J call may be wrong. The CDR3 loop spans 16 amino acids.

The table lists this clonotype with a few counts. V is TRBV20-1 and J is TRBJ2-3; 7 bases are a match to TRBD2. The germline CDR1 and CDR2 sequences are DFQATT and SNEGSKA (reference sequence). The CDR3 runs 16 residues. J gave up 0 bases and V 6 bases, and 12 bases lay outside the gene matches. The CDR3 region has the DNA TGCAGTGCCCCAGCGCCCCTAGCGGAAAGCACAGATACGCAGTATTTT. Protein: CSAPAPLAESTDTQYF.

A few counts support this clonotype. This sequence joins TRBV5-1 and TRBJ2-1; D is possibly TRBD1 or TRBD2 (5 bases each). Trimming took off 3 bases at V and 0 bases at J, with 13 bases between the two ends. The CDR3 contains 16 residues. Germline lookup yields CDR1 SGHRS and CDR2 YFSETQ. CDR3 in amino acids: CASSSLRDGSYNEQFF. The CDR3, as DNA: TGCGCCAGCAGCTCCCTTCGGGACGGCTCCTACAATGAGCAGTTCTTC.

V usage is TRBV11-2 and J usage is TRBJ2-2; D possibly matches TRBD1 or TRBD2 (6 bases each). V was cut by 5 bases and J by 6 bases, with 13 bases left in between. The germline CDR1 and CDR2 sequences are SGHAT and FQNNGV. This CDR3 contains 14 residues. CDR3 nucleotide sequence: TGTGCCAGCAGCACTCCGGGGGCCCCCGGGGAGCTGTTTTTT. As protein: CASSTPGAPGELFF. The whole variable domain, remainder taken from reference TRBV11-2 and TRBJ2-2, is EAGVAQSPRYKIIEKRQSVAFWCNPISGHATLYWYQQILGQGPKLLIQFQNNGVVDDSQLPKDRFSAERLKGVDSTLKIQPAKLEDSAVYLCASSTPGAPGELFFGEGSRLTVL.

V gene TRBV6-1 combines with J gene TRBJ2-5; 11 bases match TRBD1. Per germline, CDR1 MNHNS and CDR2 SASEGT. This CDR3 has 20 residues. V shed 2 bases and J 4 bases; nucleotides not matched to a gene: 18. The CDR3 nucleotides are TGTGCCAGCAGTGAAAGCGAGAGGAGTTTGGGACAGGGGGGGCCAGAGACCCAGTACTTC. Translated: CASSESERSLGQGGPETQYF.

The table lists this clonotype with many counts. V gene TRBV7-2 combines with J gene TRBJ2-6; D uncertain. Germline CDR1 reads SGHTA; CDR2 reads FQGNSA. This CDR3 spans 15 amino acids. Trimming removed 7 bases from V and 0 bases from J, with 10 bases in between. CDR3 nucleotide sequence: TGTGCCAGCACCTTTTTTTTCTCTGGGGCCAACGTCCTGACTTTC. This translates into CASTFFFSGANVLTF.

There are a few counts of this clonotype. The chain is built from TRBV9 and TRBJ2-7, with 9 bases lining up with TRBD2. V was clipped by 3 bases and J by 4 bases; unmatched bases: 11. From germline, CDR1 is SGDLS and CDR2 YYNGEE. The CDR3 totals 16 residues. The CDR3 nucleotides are TGTGCCAGCAGCGATAATCGGAGACTAGCGGAGTACGAGCAGTACTTC. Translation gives CASSDNRRLAEYEQYF.

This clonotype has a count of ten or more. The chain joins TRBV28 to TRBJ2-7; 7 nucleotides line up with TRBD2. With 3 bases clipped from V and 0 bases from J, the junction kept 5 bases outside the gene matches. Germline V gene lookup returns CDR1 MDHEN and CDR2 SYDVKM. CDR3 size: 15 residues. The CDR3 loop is CASSLAGEFSYEQYF. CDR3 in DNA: TGTGCCAGCAGTTTGGCGGGAGAGTTCTCCTACGAGCAGTACTTC.

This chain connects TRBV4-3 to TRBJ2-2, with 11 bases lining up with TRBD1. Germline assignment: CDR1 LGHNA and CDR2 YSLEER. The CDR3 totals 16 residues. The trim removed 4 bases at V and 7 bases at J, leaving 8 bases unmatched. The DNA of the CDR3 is TGCGCCAGCAGCCCCGGACAGGGGGCGCTTAGCGGGGAGCTGTTTTTT. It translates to CASSPGQGALSGELFF.

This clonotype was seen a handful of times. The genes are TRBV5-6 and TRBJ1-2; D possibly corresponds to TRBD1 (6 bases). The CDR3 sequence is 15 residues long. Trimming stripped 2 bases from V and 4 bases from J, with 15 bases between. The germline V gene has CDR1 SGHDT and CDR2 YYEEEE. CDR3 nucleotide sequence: TGTGCCAGCAGCTTTTTCCAGGGGCTTTCCTATGGCTACACCTTC. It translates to CASSFFQGLSYGYTF.

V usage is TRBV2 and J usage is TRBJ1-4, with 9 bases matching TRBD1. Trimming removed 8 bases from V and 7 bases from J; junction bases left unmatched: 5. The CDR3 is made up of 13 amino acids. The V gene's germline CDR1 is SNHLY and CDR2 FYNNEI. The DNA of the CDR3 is TGTGCCAGCGACCGGGACAGGGTTGAAAAACTGTTTTTT. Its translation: CASDRDRVEKLFF.

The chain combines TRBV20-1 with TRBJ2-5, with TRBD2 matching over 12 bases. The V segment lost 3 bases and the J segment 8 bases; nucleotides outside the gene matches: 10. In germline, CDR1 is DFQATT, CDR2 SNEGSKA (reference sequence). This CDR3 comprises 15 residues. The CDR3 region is CSARGLAGRLDTQYF. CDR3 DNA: TGCAGTGCTAGGGGACTAGCGGGCCGCTTAGACACCCAGTACTTC.

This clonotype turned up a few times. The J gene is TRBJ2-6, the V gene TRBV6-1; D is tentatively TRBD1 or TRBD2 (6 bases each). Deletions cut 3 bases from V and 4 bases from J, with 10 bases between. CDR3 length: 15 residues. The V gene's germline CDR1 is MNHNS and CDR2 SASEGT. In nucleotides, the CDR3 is TGTGCCAGCAGTGACCCGGGGGCCGGGGCCAACGTCCTGACTTTC. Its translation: CASSDPGAGANVLTF.

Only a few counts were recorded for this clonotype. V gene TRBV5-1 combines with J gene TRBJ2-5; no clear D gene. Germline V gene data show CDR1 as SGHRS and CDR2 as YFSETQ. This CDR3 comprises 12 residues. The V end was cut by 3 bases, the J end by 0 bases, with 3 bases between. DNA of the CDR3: TGCGCCAGCAGCTCAAACCAAGAGACCCAGTACTTC. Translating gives CASSSNQETQYF.

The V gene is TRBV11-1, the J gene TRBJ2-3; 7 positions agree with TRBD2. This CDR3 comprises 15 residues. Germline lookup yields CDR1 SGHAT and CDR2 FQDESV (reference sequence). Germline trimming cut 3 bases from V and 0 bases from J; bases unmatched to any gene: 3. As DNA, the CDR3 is TGTGCCAGCAGCTTTGAAGCGGGGAGCACAGATACGCAGTATTTT. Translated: CASSFEAGSTDTQYF. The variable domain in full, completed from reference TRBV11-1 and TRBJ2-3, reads EAEVAQSPRYKITEKSQAVAFWCDPISGHATLYWYRQILGQGPELLVQFQDESVVDDSQLPKDRFSAERLKGVDSTLKIQPAELGDSAMYLCASSFEAGSTDTQYFGPGTRLTVL.

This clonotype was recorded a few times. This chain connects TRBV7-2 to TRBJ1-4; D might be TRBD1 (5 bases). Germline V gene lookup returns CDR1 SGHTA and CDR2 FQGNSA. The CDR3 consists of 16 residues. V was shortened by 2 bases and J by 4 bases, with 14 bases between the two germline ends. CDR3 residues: CASSLNPRQLNEKLFF. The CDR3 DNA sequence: TGTGCCAGCAGCTTAAATCCCCGACAGCTTAATGAAAAACTGTTTTTT. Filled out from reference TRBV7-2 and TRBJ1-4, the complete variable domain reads GAGVSQSPSNKVTEKGKDVELRCDPISGHTALYWYRQSLGQGLEFLIYFQGNSAPDKSGLPSDRFSAERTGGSVSTLTIQRTQQEDSAVYLCASSLNPRQLNEKLFFGSGTQLSVL.

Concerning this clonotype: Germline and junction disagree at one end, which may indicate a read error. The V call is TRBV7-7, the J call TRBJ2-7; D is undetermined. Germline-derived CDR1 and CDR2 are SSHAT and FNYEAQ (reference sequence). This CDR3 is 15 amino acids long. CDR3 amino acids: CASSLVSQVRCEQYF. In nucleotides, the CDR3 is TGTGCTAGCAGCTTAGTAAGTCAGGTTAGGTGCGAGCAGTACTTC.

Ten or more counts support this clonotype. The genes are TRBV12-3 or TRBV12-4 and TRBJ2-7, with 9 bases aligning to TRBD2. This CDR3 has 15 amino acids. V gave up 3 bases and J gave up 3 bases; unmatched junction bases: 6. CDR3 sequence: CASSLSAGGGYEQYF. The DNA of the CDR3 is TGTGCCAGCAGTTTGTCGGCGGGAGGGGGCTACGAGCAGTACTTC.

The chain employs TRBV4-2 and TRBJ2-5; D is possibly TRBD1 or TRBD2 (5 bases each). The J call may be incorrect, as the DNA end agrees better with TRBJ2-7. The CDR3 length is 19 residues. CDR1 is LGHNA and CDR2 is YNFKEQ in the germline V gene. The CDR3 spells CASSQGLGTSGISGYEQYF. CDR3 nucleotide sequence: TGTGCCAGCAGCCAAGGACTCGGGACGTCCGGGATCTCAGGCTACGAGCAGTACTTC.

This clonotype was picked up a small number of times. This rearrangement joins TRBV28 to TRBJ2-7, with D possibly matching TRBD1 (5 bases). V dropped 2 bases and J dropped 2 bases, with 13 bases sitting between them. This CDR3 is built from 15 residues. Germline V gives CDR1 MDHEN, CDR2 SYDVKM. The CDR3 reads CASSLTRGKAYEQYF. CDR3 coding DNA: TGTGCCAGCAGTTTAACAAGGGGAAAGGCCTACGAGCAGTACTTC.

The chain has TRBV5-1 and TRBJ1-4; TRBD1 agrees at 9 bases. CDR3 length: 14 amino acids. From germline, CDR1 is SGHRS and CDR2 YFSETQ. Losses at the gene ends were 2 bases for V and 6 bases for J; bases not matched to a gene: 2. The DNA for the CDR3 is TGCGCCAGCAGCTTTGACAGGGGGGATGAAAAACTGTTTTTT. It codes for CASSFDRGDEKLFF.

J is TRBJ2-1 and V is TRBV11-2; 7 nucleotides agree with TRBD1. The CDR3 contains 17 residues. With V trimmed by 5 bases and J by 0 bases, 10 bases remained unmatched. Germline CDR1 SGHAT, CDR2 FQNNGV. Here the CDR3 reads CASSPWTGSSSYNEQFF. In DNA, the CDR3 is TGTGCCAGCAGCCCCTGGACAGGCTCTAGCTCCTACAATGAGCAGTTCTTC.

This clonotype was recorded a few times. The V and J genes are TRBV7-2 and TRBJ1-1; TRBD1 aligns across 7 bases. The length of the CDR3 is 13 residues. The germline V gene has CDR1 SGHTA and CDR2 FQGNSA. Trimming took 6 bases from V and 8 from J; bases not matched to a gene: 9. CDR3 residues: CASRVTGAFEAFF. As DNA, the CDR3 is TGTGCCAGCAGGGTAACAGGGGCGTTCGAAGCTTTCTTT.

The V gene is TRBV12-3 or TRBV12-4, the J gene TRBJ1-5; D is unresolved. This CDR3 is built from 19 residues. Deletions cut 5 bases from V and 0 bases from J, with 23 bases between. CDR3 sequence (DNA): TGTGCCAGCAGTAAGACTAATGGACTGGGCACCCATAGCAATCAGCCCCAGCATTTT. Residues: CASSKTNGLGTHSNQPQHF.

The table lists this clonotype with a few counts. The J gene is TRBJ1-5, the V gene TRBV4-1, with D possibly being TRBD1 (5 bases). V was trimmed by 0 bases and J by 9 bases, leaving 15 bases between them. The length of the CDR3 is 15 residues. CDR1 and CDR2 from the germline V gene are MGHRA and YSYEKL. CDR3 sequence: CASSQEGQGDRPQHF. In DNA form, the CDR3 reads TGCGCCAGCAGCCAAGAAGGCCAGGGCGATCGGCCCCAGCATTTT.

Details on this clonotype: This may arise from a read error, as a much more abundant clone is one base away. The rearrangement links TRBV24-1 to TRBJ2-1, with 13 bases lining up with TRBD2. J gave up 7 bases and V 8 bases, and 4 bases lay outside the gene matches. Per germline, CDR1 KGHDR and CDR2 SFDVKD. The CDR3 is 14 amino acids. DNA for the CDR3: TGTGCCACCAACCTGACTAGCGGGGGGAATGAGCAGTTCTTC. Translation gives CATNLTSGGNEQFF.

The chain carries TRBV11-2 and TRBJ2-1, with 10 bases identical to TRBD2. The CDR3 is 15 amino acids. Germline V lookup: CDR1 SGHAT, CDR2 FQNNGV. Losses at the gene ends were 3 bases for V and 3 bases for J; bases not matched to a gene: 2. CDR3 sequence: CASSFTSGDYNEQFF. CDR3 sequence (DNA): TGTGCCAGCAGCTTCACTAGCGGGGACTACAATGAGCAGTTCTTC.

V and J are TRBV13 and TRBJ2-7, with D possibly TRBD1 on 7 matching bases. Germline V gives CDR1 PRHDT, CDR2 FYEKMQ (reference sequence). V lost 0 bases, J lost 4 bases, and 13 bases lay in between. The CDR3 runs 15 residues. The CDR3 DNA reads TGTGCCAGCAGCTTAGGCCGGGGGACAGCTTACGAGCAGTACTTC. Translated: CASSLGRGTAYEQYF.

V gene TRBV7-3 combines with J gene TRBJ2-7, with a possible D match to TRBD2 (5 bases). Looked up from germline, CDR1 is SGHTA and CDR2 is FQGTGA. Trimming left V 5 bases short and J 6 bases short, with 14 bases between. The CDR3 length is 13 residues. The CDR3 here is CASSSGHATEQYF. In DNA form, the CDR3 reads TGTGCCAGCAGCAGCGGCCATGCAACCGAGCAGTACTTC.